This T cell receptor beta chain was sequenced for a study of regulatory T cells in long-lasting Graves disease. To make TCR beta libraries, researchers used iRepertoire HTBI primers and Arm-PCR of CDR3 regions. TCRdb re-derived calls from the multiplex PCR reads in MiXCR, one entry per CDR3 protein. The sample holds fewer than 600,000 distinct CDR3 sequences, 22% seen once. Study-wide findings and caveats: Whereas new patients shared roughly 910 public clonotypes, persistent patients shared more, at approximately 2,500.

This clonotype was found many times. Its target is unknown. Regarding time point: persistent/refractory GD, antithyroid drugs over 5 years with positive TRAb. PBMC RNA was the source of the TCR library. Germline V gene sequence: CDR1 MNHEY, CDR2 SVGEGT. V shed 3 bases, J shed 4 bases, and the junction held 8 bases outside the gene matches. This CDR3 is 15 amino acids long. The receptor comes from a female donor with Graves disease. This chain uses TRBV6-2 or TRBV6-3 with TRBJ2-7; TRBD1 agrees at 8 bases. Sequenced material: peripheral blood mononuclear cells (PBMCs), taken when the disease was refractory, from a patient treated with antithyroid drugs. CDR3 sequence: CASSYTRQGFYEQYF. The CDR3 nucleotides read TGTGCCAGCAGTTATACGAGACAGGGGTTTTACGAGCAGTACTTC.